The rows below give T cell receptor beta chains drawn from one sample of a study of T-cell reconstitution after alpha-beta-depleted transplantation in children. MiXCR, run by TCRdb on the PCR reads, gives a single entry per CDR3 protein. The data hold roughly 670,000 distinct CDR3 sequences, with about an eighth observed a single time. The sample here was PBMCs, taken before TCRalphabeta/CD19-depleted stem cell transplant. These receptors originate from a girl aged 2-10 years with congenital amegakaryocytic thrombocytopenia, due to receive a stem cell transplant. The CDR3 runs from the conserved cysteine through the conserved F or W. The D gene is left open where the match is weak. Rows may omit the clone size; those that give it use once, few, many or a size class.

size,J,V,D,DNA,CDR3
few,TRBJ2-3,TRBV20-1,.,TGCAGTGCGGCGCCCGGGAACTCAAAAGATACGCAGTATTTT,CSAAPGNSKDTQYF
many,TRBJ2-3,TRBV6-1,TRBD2,TGTGCCAGCAGTGAAGCGGCGGGAGGGCCAGATACGCAGTATTTT,CASSEAAGGPDTQYF
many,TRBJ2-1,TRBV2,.,TGTGCCAGCAGTGAGCCCCGGACGGCGCCCAATGAGCAGTTCTTC,CASSEPRTAPNEQFF
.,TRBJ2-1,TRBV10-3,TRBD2,TGTGCCATCACTGGCGCGGGAGGGCCCTACAATGAGCAGTTCTTC,CAITGAGGPYNEQFF
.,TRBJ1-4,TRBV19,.,TGTGCCAGTAGTATGGATTATAATGAAAAACTGTTTTTT,CASSMDYNEKLFF
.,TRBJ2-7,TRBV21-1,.,TGTGCCAGCAGCAATTGGTCGGGACAGATAACCTACGAGCAGTACTTC,CASSNWSGQITYEQYF
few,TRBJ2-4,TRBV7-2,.,TGTGCCAGCAGCTTTGCCCTGGGGCCCCAAGCCAAAAACATTCAGTACTTC,CASSFALGPQAKNIQYF
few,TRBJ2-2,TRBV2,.,TGTGCCAGCAGTGAATCTGGAGCGAACACCGGGGAGCTGTTTTTT,CASSESGANTGELFF
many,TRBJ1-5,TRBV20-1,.,TGCAGTGCTAGTCTGGCAGATAATCAGCCCCAGCATTTT,CSASLADNQPQHF
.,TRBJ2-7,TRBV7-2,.,TGTGCCAGCAGCTTAATTCCTTCGGCAGGGGCCTACGAGCAGTACTTC,CASSLIPSAGAYEQYF
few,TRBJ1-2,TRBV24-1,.,TGTGCCACCGAATCCGGGACCGACACCTTC,CATESGTDTF
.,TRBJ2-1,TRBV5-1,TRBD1,TGCGCCAGCAGCTGGGCGACAGGGGGCTTTGATGAGCAGTTCTTC,CASSWATGGFDEQFF
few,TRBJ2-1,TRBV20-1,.,TGCAGTGCTAGAGACCTAGGACAGAATCGCGGAAGCTCCTACAATGAGCAGTTCTTC,CSARDLGQNRGSSYNEQFF
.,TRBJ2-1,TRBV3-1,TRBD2,TGTGCCTGCAGCCAAGAGACCGGACTAGCGGGGTACAATGAGCAGTTCTTC,CACSQETGLAGYNEQFF
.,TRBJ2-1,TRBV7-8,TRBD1,TGTGCCAGCAGCAGACGCCGGGACAGACCCAATGAGCAGTTCTTC,CASSRRRDRPNEQFF
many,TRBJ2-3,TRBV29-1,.,TGCAGCGTTGATCTTCCCCACCGCATGGATACGCAGTATTTT,CSVDLPHRMDTQYF
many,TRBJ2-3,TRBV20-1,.,TGCAGTGCTAGCCCGGGGCAGAAAGATACGCAGTATTTT,CSASPGQKDTQYF
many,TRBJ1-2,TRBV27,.,TGTGCCAGCAGCTCCACCGGGGGCTATGGCTACACCTTC,CASSSTGGYGYTF
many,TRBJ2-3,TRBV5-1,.,TGCGCCAGCAGCTTTCGGGACCGAGGAGATACGCAGTATTTT,CASSFRDRGDTQYF
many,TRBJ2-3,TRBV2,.,TGTGCCAGTAGGACTGCGGATACGCAGTATTTT,CASRTADTQYF
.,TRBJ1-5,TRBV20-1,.,TGCAGTGCTAGTCTACCTAATGCAGGGTCCAATCAGCCCCAGCATTTT,CSASLPNAGSNQPQHF
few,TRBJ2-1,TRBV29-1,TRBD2,TGCAGCGCAGGGACTAGCGGGAGAAGGTCCTACAATGAGCAGTTCTTC,CSAGTSGRRSYNEQFF
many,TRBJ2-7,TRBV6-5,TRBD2,TGTGCCAGCAGTTACTCCCTTAAGCGGGAGTCTTCCTACGAGCAGTACTTC,CASSYSLKRESSYEQYF
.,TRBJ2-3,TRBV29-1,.,TGCAGCGTTGAAGAAGGGAACCGGGGGGATACGCAGTATTTT,CSVEEGNRGDTQYF
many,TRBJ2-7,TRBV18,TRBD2,TGTGCCAGCTCACCAATCGCGGTATGGACTAGCGATGACTACGAGCAGTACTTC,CASSPIAVWTSDDYEQYF
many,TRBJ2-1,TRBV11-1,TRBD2,TGTGCCAGCAGCTTAGCGTGGCCGGGACTAGCGGGAGTTAAATCCTACAATGAGCAGTTCTTC,CASSLAWPGLAGVKSYNEQFF
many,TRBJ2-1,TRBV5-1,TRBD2,TGCGCCAGCAGCAAAGAGACTAGCGGGGCAGGGGCCTACAATGAGCAGTTCTTC,CASSKETSGAGAYNEQFF
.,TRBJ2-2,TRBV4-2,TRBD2,TGTGCCAGCAGCCTACTAGCGGAGACCGGGGAGCTGTTTTTT,CASSLLAETGELFF
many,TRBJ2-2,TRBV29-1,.,TGCAGCGGGGAGGTCGGCGGGGAGCTGTTTTTT,CSGEVGGELFF
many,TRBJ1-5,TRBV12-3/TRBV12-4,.,TGTGCCAGCAGTTTAGAAAGAAATAGCAATCAGCCCCAGCATTTT,CASSLERNSNQPQHF
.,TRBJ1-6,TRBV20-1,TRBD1,TGCAGTGCTAGCCCGGGACAGGGGTCTTCACCCCTCCACTTT,CSASPGQGSSPLHF
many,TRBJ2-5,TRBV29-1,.,TGCAGCGTTGACCCTACTAGACGAGAGACCCAGTACTTC,CSVDPTRRETQYF
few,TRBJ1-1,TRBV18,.,TGTGCCAGCTCACGCTACAGGGCTGACACTGAAGCTTTCTTT,CASSRYRADTEAFF
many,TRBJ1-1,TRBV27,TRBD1,TGTGCCAGCAGTTTATATCAGGGGGCTGGTACTGAAGCTTTCTTT,CASSLYQGAGTEAFF
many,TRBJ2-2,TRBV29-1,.,TGCAGGTCGTCCCGGGAGCCAAGCACCGGGGAGCTGTTTTTT,CRSSREPSTGELFF
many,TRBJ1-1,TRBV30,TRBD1,TGTGCCTGGAGCCCTGGGACAGGACAAGCTTTCTTT,CAWSPGTGQAFF
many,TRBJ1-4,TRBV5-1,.,TGCGCCAGCAGCTTGGCGGCCCATGGGGAACTGTTTTTT,CASSLAAHGELFF
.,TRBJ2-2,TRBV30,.,TGTGCCTGGAGTGTAGGCTGGGGCAGGGGCAGCGGGGAGCTGTTTTTT,CAWSVGWGRGSGELFF
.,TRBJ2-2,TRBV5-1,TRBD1,TGCGCCAGCAGCTCCGGACAGGCGAACACCGGGGAGCTGTTTTTT,CASSSGQANTGELFF
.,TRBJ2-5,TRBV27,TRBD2,TGTGCCAGCAGCAAAATAGCGGGAGCCCCGAGTCAGTACTTC,CASSKIAGAPSQYF
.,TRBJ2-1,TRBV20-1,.,TGCAGTGCTAGCATACGGGACACTCGAAAGGGGAATGAGCAGTTCTTC,CSASIRDTRKGNEQFF
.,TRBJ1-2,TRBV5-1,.,TGCGCCAGCAGCTTCAGACGGCCCCCCGATGGCTACACCTTC,CASSFRRPPDGYTF
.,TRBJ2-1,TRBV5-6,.,TGTGCCAGCAGCTTCGACAGTAACTCCTACAATGAGCAGTTCTTC,CASSFDSNSYNEQFF
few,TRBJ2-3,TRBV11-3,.,TGTGCCAGCATCAAGACTTGTGATGGCACAGATACGCAGTATTTT,CASIKTCDGTDTQYF
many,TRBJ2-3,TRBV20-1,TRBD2,TGCAGTGCTAGAGACCTAGCGGGTGAATGGTCCACAGATACGCAGTATTTT,CSARDLAGEWSTDTQYF
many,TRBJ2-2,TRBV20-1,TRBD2,TGCAGTGCTAGGACGGGGAGGGCCGATATCGGGGAGCTGTTTTTT,CSARTGRADIGELFF
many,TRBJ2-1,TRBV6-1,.,TGTGCCATCGACAACTACTCCTACAATGAGCAGTTCTTC,CAIDNYSYNEQFF
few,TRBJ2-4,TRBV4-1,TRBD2,TGCGCCAGCAGCCAGGCTAGCGGGAGAAACATTCAGTACTTC,CASSQASGRNIQYF
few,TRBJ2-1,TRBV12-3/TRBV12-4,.,TGTGCCAGCAGTTTAGCGCTAGCACGACCCCTATACAATGAGCAGTTCTTC,CASSLALARPLYNEQFF
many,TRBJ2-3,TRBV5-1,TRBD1,TGCGCCAGCAGCCAAGATAAAACAGGGGGTGGGCCAGATACGCAGTATTTT,CASSQDKTGGGPDTQYF
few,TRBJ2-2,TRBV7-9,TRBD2,TGTGCCAGCAGCTTATTATTGGCGGGAGGCAGCGCCGGGGAGCTGTTTTTT,CASSLLLAGGSAGELFF
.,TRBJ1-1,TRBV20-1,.,TGCAGTGCTCCGGATTTAAGGGGGGGGGACACTGAAGCTTTCTTT,CSAPDLRGGDTEAFF
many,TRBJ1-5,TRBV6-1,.,TGTGCCAGCAGTAGCGACCCGGTGGGGGATCAGCCCCAGCATTTT,CASSSDPVGDQPQHF
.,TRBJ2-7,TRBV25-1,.,TGTGCCAGCATCTCCGGGGGCGAGCAGTACTTC,CASISGGEQYF
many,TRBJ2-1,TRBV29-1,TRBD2,TGCAGCGTCCTAGCGGCTTCCTACAATGAGCAGTTCTTC,CSVLAASYNEQFF
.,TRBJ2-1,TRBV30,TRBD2,TGTGCCTGGAAGAGAAGTAAACTAGCGGGAGGGCACAATGAGCAGTTCTTC,CAWKRSKLAGGHNEQFF